These 9 T cell receptor beta chains were all obtained from the same sample, sequenced in a study of shared clonotypes between healthy human individuals. Some clones are missing from TCRdb's copy, which holds only in-frame ones; the method was immunoSEQ multiplex PCR. The sample lists around 2,000,000 clones; approximately 95% were seen once. CD8 cells regarded as naive lacked CD45RO, were positively chosen for CCR7, and omitted terminally differentiated effector memory CD45RA+ cells. Sequencing was done on a sample of naive CD8+ T cells sorted from blood. These receptors originate from a man between 18 and 35 years old in good health.

This clone showed up just once. This chain links TRBV2 with TRBJ2-3; 11 bases are shared with TRBD2. Germline V gene lookup returns CDR1 SNHLY and CDR2 FYNNEI. The CDR3 length is 17 residues. V dropped 4 bases and J dropped 4; count of bases not matched to a gene: 10. DNA of the CDR3: TGTGCCAGCAGTGCCCCGGCAGTAGCGGGAGGGCCAGATACGCAGTATTTT. Its protein product is CASSAPAVAGGPDTQYF.

V is TRBV11-1 and J is TRBJ2-5; the D is unclear. This CDR3 comprises 14 residues. Trimming removed 6 bases at V and 3 bases at J, with 14 bases between. Looked up from germline, CDR1 is SGHAT and CDR2 is FQDESV (reference sequence). CDR3 sequence reads: CASSPEVVEETQYF. For the CDR3, the DNA is TGTGCCAGCAGTCCCGAGGTTGTAGAAGAGACCCAGTACTTC.

The chain employs TRBV30 and TRBJ2-7; no clear D. The CDR3 extends over 11 amino acids. Trimming stripped 2 bases from V and 4 bases from J, with 6 bases between. Germline V CDR1 and CDR2: GTSNPN, SVGIG (reference sequence). The CDR3 loop reads CAWSHGYEQYF. The CDR3 DNA reads TGTGCCTGGAGTCATGGTTACGAGCAGTACTTC.

The table lists this clone with a few counts. The chain joins TRBV30 to TRBJ1-2; D remains ambiguous. This CDR3 contains 16 residues. With 1 base removed from V and 0 bases from J, the gap between germline ends came to 15 bases. The germline gives CDR1 GTSNPN, CDR2 SVGIG (reference sequence). The CDR3 DNA reads as TGTGCCTGGAGTGATTCCGGCTCCCCAGCTAACTATGGCTACACCTTC. It specifies CAWSDSGSPANYGYTF.

The chain employs TRBV4-1 and TRBJ1-1, with D possibly matching TRBD1 (5 bases). The germline gives CDR1 MGHRA, CDR2 YSYEKL. CDR3 length: 16 amino acids. Trimming pared 0 bases from V and 2 bases from J, leaving 13 bases between. The CDR3 sequence: CASSQDRGNLNTEAFF. The CDR3 nucleotides are TGCGCCAGCAGCCAAGACCGGGGGAATCTAAACACTGAAGCTTTCTTT.

The chain carries TRBV25-1 and TRBJ2-7; 11 bases match TRBD2. This CDR3 is 14 amino acids long. Trimming removed 3 bases from V and 5 bases from J; junction bases left unmatched: 3. Germline-derived CDR1 and CDR2 are MGHDK and SYGVNS. The CDR3 here is CASSDSGRGHEQYF. The CDR3 region has the DNA TGTGCCAGCAGTGATAGCGGGAGGGGTCACGAGCAGTACTTC.

The V call is TRBV7-3, the J call TRBJ2-1; D may be TRBD2 (6 bases). Germline CDR1 and CDR2: SGHTA and FQGTGA. The V end was cut by 5 bases, the J end by 7 bases, with 15 bases between. The CDR3 covers 14 residues. CDR3 loop: CASSPGGVMNEQFF. The CDR3 coding sequence is TGTGCCAGCAGCCCGGGCGGGGTGATGAATGAGCAGTTCTTC.

On this clone: Additional DNA sequences in this sample encode the identical CDR3. The chain uses TRBV19 and TRBJ2-7; 10 bases agree with TRBD1. J was trimmed by 2 bases and V by 5 bases; bases with no gene match: 3. This CDR3 contains 14 residues. The germline CDR1 and CDR2 sequences are LNHDA and SQIVND (reference sequence). CDR3 sequence reads: CASSAGTGAYEQYF. CDR3 in DNA: TGTGCCAGTAGTGCCGGGACAGGGGCCTACGAGCAGTACTTC.

This clone has just one count. The chain carries TRBV27 and TRBJ2-1; D ambiguous. Germline loops: CDR1 MNHEY, CDR2 SMNVEV (reference sequence). Deletions cut 5 bases from V and 9 bases from J, with 11 bases between. This CDR3 has 12 amino acids. The CDR3 DNA follows: TGTGCCAGCAGTCCCCTGGGAAGTGAGCAGTTCTTC. Translated: CASSPLGSEQFF.